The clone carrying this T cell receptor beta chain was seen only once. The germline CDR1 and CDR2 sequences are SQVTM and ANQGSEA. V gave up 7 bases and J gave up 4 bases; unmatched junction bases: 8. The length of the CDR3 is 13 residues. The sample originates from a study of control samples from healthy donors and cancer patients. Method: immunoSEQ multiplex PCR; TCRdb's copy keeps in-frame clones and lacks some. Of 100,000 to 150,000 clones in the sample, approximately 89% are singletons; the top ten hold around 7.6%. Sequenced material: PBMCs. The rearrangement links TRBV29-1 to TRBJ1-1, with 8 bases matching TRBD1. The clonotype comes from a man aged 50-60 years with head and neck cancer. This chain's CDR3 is CSGRQGLGTEAFF. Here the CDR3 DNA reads TGCAGCGGGAGACAGGGGCTCGGCACTGAAGCTTTCTTT.